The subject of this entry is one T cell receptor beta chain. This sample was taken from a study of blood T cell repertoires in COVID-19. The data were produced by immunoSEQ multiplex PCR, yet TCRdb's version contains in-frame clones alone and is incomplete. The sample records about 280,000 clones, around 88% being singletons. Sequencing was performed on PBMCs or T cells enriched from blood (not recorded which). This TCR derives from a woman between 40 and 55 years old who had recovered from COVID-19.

This CDR3 is CASSTGRGQETQYF. CDR3 coding DNA: TGTGCCAGCAGTACGGGGCGGGGTCAAGAGACCCAGTACTTC. This chain connects TRBV6-5 to TRBJ2-5; TRBD2 might be the D (6 bases). V was clipped by 5 bases and J by 2 bases, with 12 bases between them. Germline CDR1 reads MNHEY; CDR2 reads SVGAGI. The CDR3 covers 14 residues.